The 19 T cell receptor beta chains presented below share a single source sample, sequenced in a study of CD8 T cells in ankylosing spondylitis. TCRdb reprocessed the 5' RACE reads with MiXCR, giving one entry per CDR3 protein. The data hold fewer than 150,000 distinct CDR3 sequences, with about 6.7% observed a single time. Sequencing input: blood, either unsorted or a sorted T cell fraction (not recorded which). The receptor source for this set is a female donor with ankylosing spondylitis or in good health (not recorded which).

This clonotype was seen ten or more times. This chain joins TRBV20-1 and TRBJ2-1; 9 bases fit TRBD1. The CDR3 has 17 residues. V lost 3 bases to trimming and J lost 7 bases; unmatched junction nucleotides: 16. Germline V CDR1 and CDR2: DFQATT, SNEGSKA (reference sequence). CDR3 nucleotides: TGCAGTGCTAGGTCCTTCCGCCCGGGACAGGGAGATAATGAGCAGTTCTTC. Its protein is CSARSFRPGQGDNEQFF.

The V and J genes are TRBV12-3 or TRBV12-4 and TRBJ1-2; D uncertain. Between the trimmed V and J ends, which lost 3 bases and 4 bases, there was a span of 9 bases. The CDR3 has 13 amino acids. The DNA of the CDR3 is TGTGCCAGCAGTTTTAGGCTGAGCTATGGCTACACCTTC. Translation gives CASSFRLSYGYTF.

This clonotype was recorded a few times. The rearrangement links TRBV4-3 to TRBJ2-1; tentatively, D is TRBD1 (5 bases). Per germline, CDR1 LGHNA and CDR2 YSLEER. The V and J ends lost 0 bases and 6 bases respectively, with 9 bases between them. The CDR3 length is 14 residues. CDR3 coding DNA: TGCGCCAGCAGCCAAGATCCTGACAGCAATGAGCAGTTCTTC. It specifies CASSQDPDSNEQFF.

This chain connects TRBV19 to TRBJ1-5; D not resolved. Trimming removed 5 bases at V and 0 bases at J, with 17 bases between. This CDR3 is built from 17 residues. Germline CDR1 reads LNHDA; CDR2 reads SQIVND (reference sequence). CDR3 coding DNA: TGTGCCAGTAGTTGGAATTCCGCTACCACTAGCAATCAGCCCCAGCATTTT. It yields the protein CASSWNSATTSNQPQHF.

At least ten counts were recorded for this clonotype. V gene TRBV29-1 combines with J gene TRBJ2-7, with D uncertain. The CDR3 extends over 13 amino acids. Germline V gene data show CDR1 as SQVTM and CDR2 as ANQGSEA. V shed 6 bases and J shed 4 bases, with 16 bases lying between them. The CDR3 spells CSVTPSGRYEQYF. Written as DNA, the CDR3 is TGCAGCGTCACCCCCTCGGGCAGATACGAGCAGTACTTC.

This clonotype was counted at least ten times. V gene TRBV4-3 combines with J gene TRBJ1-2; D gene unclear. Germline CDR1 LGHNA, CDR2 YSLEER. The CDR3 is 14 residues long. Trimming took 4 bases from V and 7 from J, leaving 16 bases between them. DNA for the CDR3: TGCGCCAGCAGCCCAACGCCAATTATGGGTGGCTACACCTTC. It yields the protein CASSPTPIMGGYTF.

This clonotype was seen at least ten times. The CDR3 region is CASGSGELFF. CDR3 DNA sequence: TGTGCCAGCGGCTCCGGGGAGCTGTTTTTT. The chain joins TRBV6-2 or TRBV6-3 to TRBJ2-2; D is undetermined. CDR3 length: 10 residues. Germline lookup yields CDR1 MNHEY and CDR2 SVGEGT. V gave up 8 bases and J gave up 6 bases, with 4 bases separating them.

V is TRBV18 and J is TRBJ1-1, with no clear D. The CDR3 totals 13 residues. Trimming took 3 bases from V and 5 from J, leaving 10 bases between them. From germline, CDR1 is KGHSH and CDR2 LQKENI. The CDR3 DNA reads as TGTGCCAGCTCACCCCCTGGGGTTACTGAAGCTTTCTTT. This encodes CASSPPGVTEAFF.

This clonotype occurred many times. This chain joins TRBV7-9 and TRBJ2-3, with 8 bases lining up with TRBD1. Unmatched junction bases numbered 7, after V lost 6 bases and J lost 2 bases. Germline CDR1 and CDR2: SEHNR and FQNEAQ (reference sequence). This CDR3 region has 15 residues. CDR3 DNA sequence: TGTGCCAGCAGTCGGACAGGGATCTTCACAGATACGCAGTATTTT. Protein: CASSRTGIFTDTQYF.

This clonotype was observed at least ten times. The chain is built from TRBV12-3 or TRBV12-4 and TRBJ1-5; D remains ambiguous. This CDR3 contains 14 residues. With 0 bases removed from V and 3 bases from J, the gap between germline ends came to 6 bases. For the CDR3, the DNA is TGTGCCAGCAGTTTAGCGGCCCCCAATCAGCCCCAGCATTTT. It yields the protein CASSLAAPNQPQHF.

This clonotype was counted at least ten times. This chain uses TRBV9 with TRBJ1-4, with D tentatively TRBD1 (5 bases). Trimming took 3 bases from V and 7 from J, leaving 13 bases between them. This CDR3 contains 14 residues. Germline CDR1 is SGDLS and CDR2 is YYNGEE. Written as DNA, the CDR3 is TGTGCCAGCAGCGCAGGGACGGGTCGTGAAAAACTGTTTTTT. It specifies CASSAGTGREKLFF.

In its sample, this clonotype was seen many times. In nucleotides, the CDR3 is TGCGCCAGCAGCTCTGCTTCCTCTAGCGGGTTCTCCTACAATGAGCAGTTCTTC. As protein: CASSSASSSGFSYNEQFF. V gene TRBV5-1 combines with J gene TRBJ2-1; 8 nucleotides match TRBD2. This CDR3 comprises 18 residues. From germline, CDR1 is SGHRS and CDR2 YFSETQ. Trimming cost V 3 bases and J 0 bases; bases outside gene matches: 11.

CDR3 residues: CASSPQSDQPQHF. The CDR3, as DNA: TGTGCCAGCTCACCCCAAAGCGATCAGCCCCAGCATTTT. This chain links TRBV18 with TRBJ1-5; no clear D gene. CDR3 length equals 13 residues. The V end lost 3 bases, the J end lost 5 bases, and 8 bases lay between the germline ends. CDR1 is KGHSH, CDR2 LQKENI, per germline.

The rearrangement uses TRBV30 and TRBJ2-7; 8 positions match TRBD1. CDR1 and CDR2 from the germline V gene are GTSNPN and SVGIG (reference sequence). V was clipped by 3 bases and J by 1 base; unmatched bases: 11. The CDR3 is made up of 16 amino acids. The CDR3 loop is CAWSGPKGQVSYEQYF. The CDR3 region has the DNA TGTGCCTGGAGCGGGCCTAAGGGACAGGTTTCCTACGAGCAGTACTTC.

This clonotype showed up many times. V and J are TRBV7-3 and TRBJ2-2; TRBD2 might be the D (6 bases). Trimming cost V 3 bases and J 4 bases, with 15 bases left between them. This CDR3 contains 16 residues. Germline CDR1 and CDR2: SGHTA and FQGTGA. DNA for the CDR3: TGTGCCAGCAGCTTCAGCCAGGGACTTACCACCGGGGAGCTGTTTTTT. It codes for CASSFSQGLTTGELFF. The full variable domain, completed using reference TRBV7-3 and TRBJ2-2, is GAGVSQTPSNKVTEKGKYVELRCDPISGHTALYWYRQSLGQGPEFLIYFQGTGAADDSGLPNDRFFAVRPEGSVSTLKIQRTERGDSAVYLCASSFSQGLTTGELFFGEGSRLTVL.

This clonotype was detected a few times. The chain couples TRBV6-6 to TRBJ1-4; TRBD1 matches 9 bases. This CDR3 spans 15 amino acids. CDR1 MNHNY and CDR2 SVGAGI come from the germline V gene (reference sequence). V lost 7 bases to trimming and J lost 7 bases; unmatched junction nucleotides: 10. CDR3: CASTLSGTGSEKLFF. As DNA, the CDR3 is TGTGCCAGCACCCTATCCGGGACAGGGAGTGAAAAACTGTTTTTT.

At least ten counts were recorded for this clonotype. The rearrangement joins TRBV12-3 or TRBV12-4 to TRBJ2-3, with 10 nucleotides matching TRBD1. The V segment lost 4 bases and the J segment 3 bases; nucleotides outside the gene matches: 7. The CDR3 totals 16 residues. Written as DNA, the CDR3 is TGTGCCAGCAGTTCTGGGACAGGGGACAGGACAGATACGCAGTATTTT. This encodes CASSSGTGDRTDTQYF.

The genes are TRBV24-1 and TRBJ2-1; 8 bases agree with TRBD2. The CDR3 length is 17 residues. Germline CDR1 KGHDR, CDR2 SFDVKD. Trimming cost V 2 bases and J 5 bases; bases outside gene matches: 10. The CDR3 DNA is TGTGCCACCAGTGATTCTACGTTAGCGGGGCTAAACAATGAGCAGTTCTTC. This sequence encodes CATSDSTLAGLNNEQFF.

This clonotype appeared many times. CDR3 in amino acids: CASSQQGTPYNEQFF. The CDR3, as DNA: TGCGCCAGCAGCCAGCAAGGGACTCCATACAATGAGCAGTTCTTC. The chain uses TRBV4-3 and TRBJ2-1; possible D gene TRBD2, 6 bases. CDR3 length: 15 amino acids. Per the germline V gene, CDR1 is LGHNA and CDR2 is YSLEER. V shed 3 bases and J shed 4 bases, with 13 bases lying between them.